This note documents a single TCR beta chain sequence. This entry belongs to a study of blood T cell repertoires in COVID-19. Turning to the study itself: T cells, B-cell-depleted T cells, or PBMCs supplied cDNA or gDNA.

The germline CDR1 and CDR2 sequences are SQVTM and ANQGSEA. V shed 8 bases and J 5 bases; nucleotides not matched to a gene: 10. The CDR3 has 13 amino acids. Using immunoSEQ multiplex PCR, the repertoire was profiled, and TCRdb retains in-frame clones only, with some absent. The repertoire consists of approximately 150,000 clones, with roughly 90% occurring once and the leading ten covering 2% to 2.5%. This clonotype originated in a man between 65 and 85 years old with active COVID-19. J is TRBJ1-1 and V is TRBV29-1, with 8 bases lining up with TRBD1. The sequenced sample consisted of peripheral blood. In DNA, the CDR3 is TGCAGCTATGGACAGGGCTTGGGTACTGAAGCTTTCTTT. It codes for CSYGQGLGTEAFF.